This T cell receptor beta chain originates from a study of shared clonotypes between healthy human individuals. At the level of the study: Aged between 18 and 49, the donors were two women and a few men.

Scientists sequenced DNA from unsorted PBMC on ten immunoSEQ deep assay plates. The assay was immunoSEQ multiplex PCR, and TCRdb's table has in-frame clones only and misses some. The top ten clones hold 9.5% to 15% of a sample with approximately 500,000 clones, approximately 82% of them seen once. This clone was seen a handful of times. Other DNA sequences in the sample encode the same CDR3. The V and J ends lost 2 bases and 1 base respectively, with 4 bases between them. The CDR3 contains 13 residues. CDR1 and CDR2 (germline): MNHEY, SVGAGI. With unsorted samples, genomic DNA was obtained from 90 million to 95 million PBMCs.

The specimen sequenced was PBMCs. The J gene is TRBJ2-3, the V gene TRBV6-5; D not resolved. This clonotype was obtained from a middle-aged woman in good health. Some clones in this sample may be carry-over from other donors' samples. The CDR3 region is CASSYGGTDTQYF. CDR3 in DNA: TGTGCCAGCAGTTACGGGGGCACAGATACGCAGTATTTT.